The 3 T cell receptor beta chains in this list originate from one sample, sequenced in a study of T-cell memory formation after mild COVID-19. TCRdb analysed the 5' RACE reads with MiXCR anew, one entry per CDR3 protein. The sample lists about 180,000 distinct CDR3 sequences; roughly 16% were seen once. What was sequenced was PBMCs or a T cell subset sorted from them (not recorded which). All receptors come from an adult woman who had mild COVID-19 (a few samples of this study predate the infection). Cell type and time point are not known.

The chain employs TRBV30 and TRBJ2-6; 8 bases fit TRBD1. V was clipped by 3 bases and J by 0 bases; unmatched bases: 7. Looked up from germline, CDR1 is GTSNPN and CDR2 is SVGIG (reference sequence). This CDR3 has 17 residues. The CDR3 here is CAWSSGGFFSGANVLTF. The CDR3 DNA sequence: TGTGCCTGGAGCTCAGGGGGCTTTTTCTCTGGGGCCAACGTCCTGACTTTC.

The rearrangement joins TRBV7-2 to TRBJ1-2; D uncertain. The CDR3 covers 12 residues. CDR1 SGHTA and CDR2 FQGNSA come from the germline V gene. Deletions cut 0 bases from V and 8 bases from J, with 7 bases between. The CDR3 DNA sequence: TGTGCCAGCAGCTTAGCTGGGTTGGGCTACACCTTC. Its translation: CASSLAGLGYTF.

This chain connects TRBV19 to TRBJ1-5; D remains ambiguous. The germline V and J ends were trimmed by 5 bases and 4 bases, with 6 bases remaining between them. The CDR3 extends over 12 amino acids. Per the germline V gene, CDR1 is LNHDA and CDR2 is SQIVND (reference sequence). The CDR3 DNA reads as TGTGCCAGTAGTCCCATGAATCAGCCCCAGCATTTT. Translating it yields CASSPMNQPQHF.